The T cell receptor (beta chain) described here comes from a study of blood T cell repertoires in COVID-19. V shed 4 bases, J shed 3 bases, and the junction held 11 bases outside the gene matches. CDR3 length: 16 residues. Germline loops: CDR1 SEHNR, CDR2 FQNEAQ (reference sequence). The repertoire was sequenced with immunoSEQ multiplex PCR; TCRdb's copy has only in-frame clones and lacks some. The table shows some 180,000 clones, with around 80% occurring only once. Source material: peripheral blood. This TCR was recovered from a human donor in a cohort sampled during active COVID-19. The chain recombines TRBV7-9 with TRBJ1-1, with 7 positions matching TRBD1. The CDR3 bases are TGTGCCAGCAGCTCTCGCCCGCAGGGGGACTACACTGAAGCTTTCTTT. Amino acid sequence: CASSSRPQGDYTEAFF.